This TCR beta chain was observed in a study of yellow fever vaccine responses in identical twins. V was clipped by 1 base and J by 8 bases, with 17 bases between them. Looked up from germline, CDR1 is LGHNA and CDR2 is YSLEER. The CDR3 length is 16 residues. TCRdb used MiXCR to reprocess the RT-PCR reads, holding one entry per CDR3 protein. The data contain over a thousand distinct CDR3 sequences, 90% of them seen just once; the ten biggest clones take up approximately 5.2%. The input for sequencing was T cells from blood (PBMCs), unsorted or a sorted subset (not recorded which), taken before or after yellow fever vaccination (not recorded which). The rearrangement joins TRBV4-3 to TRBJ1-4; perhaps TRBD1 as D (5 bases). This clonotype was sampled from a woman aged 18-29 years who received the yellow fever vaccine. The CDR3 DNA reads TGCGCCAGCAGCCAAGGTCGCGGCAGGGTCGACGAAAAACTGTTTTTT. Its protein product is CASSQGRGRVDEKLFF.